The 2 T cell receptor beta chains below were found in one sample sequenced in a study of T cells in Graves' hyperthyroidism and ophthalmopathy. It was RNA transcripts that yielded the amplified TCR beta CDR3 regions. HTBI primers were the set used in a first-round RT-PCR of the TCR CDR3. Each CDR3 protein is one row after TCRdb ran MiXCR on the multiplex PCR reads. The profile shows about 580,000 distinct CDR3 sequences, about half of them singletons. The sample consisted of peripheral blood or thyroid tissue (not recorded which). The receptors originated from a woman aged 18 to 35 with Graves' hyperthyroidism.

V is TRBV20-1 and J is TRBJ2-7; 8 nucleotides match TRBD1. This CDR3 comprises 13 residues. CDR1 and CDR2 (germline): DFQATT, SNEGSKA (reference sequence). V lost 1 base, J lost 9 bases, and 8 bases stayed unmatched. The CDR3 sequence: CSARGTGGRGQYF. CDR3 bases: TGCAGTGCTAGAGGAACAGGGGGGCGCGGGCAGTACTTC.

In its sample, this clonotype was seen many times. The chain is built from TRBV7-9 and TRBJ1-5; maybe TRBD1 (6 bases). The CDR3 has 14 amino acids. Germline values: CDR1 SEHNR, CDR2 FQNEAQ (reference sequence). V was trimmed by 5 bases and J by 7 bases, leaving 15 bases between them. DNA for the CDR3: TGTGCCAGCAGCCAGGGGAATGTTAACCAGCCCCAGCATTTT. It encodes CASSQGNVNQPQHF.